Presented here are 4 T cell receptor beta chains from one specimen sequenced in a study of T cell repertoires in cytomegalovirus infection. No antigen is known for these receptors. TCRdb re-derived calls from the reads in MiXCR, one entry per CDR3 protein. Of around 120,000 distinct CDR3 sequences in the sample, around 25% are singletons; the top ten hold 34%. Sequencing used PBMCs, sequenced either directly or after in vitro stimulation (not recorded which). The receptors originated from a human donor in good health (CMV status not recorded). Some clones in this sample may be carry-over from other donors' samples.

The chain employs TRBV12-3 or TRBV12-4 and TRBJ1-2; 8 nucleotides line up with TRBD1. The CDR3 runs 13 residues. V was clipped by 5 bases and J by 5 bases; unmatched bases: 4. CDR3 DNA: TGTGCCAGCAGTCGGGACAGGCGATATGGCTACACCTTC. This encodes CASSRDRRYGYTF.

V and J are TRBV24-1 and TRBJ2-7; 7 positions agree with TRBD1. This CDR3 is built from 13 residues. J was trimmed by 5 bases and V by 0 bases; bases with no gene match: 0. Per germline, CDR1 KGHDR and CDR2 SFDVKD. CDR3 nucleotide sequence: TGTGCCACCAGTGATTTGCAGGGGGACGAGCAGTACTTC. It specifies CATSDLQGDEQYF.

The V gene is TRBV20-1, the J gene TRBJ2-6, with D uncertain. Germline V gives CDR1 DFQATT, CDR2 SNEGSKA (reference sequence). CDR3 length: 11 residues. CDR3 sequence (DNA): TGCAGCGTCTCTGGGGCCAACGTCCTGACTTTC. Translation: CSVSGANVLTF.

The genes are TRBV12-3 or TRBV12-4 and TRBJ2-5; TRBD1 agrees at 7 bases. V shed 2 bases and J 3 bases; nucleotides not matched to a gene: 6. This CDR3 has 15 residues. CDR3 coding DNA: TGTGCCAGCAGTTTAATTGGGGACAGTAAAGAGACCCAGTACTTC. Amino acids: CASSLIGDSKETQYF.